A single sample is the source of the 28 T cell receptor beta chains below, sequenced in a study of Tregs in tolerant kidney transplant recipients. Repertoires were generated with immunoSEQ multiplex PCR, while TCRdb's copy carries only in-frame clones and drops some. Counted here are some 80,000 clones, roughly 98% occurring once; the ten biggest clones make up 0.55% to 0.6%. Sample: CD4+ T cells from blood, taken before the transplant. The receptors shown here come from a human donor who received a combined kidney and bone marrow transplant.

The V call is TRBV19, the J call TRBJ1-5; tentatively, D is TRBD1 (6 bases). Trimming pared 5 bases from V and 5 bases from J, leaving 10 bases between. Germline CDR1 reads LNHDA; CDR2 reads SQIVND (reference sequence). The CDR3 is 13 residues long. CDR3 coding DNA: TGTGCCAGTAGTCCAGGGGTTTATCAGCCCCAGCATTTT. Protein: CASSPGVYQPQHF.

This rearrangement joins TRBV10-3 to TRBJ1-5, with D possibly being TRBD1 (5 bases). This CDR3 has 13 residues. With 4 bases removed from V and 1 base from J, the gap between germline ends came to 5 bases. Germline assignment: CDR1 ENHRY and CDR2 SYGVKD. CDR3 nucleotides: TGTGCCATCAGTGGACAGAGCAATCAGCCCCAGCATTTT. It translates to CAISGQSNQPQHF.

This clone was detected a few times. The chain is built from TRBV2 and TRBJ2-5; TRBD1 matches at 8 bases. Germline V CDR1 and CDR2: SNHLY, FYNNEI. The CDR3 sequence is 14 residues long. Trimming at V came to 5 bases and at J to 2 bases, leaving 4 bases not matched to a gene. CDR3 in DNA: TGTGCCAGCAGTCCTAACAGGGGGCAAGAGACCCAGTACTTC. Translating it yields CASSPNRGQETQYF.

The V and J genes are TRBV7-2 and TRBJ1-1; no firm D call. The CDR3 loop spans 13 amino acids. The germline V gene encodes CDR1 SGHTA and CDR2 FQGNSA. The germline V and J ends were trimmed by 5 bases and 6 bases, with 13 bases remaining between them. CDR3 coding DNA: TGTGCCAGCAGCCTCAACCAGGCAGCTGAAGCTTTCTTT. Encoded protein: CASSLNQAAEAFF.

The genes are TRBV6-5 and TRBJ2-7, with 8 nucleotides matching TRBD2. V was pared by 0 bases and J by 3 bases, with 4 bases of the junction left unmatched. The germline V gene encodes CDR1 MNHEY and CDR2 SVGAGI. This CDR3 has 15 amino acids. CDR3 DNA: TGTGCCAGCAGTTACTCCGGGAGGGGATACTACGAGCAGTACTTC. As protein: CASSYSGRGYYEQYF.

This clone was detected only once. The CDR3 DNA is TGCGCCAGCAGCCAAGATCTAGCGGGGGCCGTCACAGATACGCAGTATTTT. It specifies CASSQDLAGAVTDTQYF. V and J are TRBV4-1 and TRBJ2-3, with 10 bases lining up with TRBD2. After removal of 0 bases from V and 2 bases from J, the junction contained 5 bases not matched to a gene. Germline CDR1 and CDR2: MGHRA and YSYEKL. The CDR3 length is 17 residues.

J is TRBJ2-1 and V is TRBV11-3; 10 bases are a match to TRBD2. This CDR3 is built from 16 residues. V was clipped by 0 bases and J by 4 bases; unmatched bases: 3. Germline lookup yields CDR1 SGHNT and CDR2 YENEEA. The CDR3, as DNA: TGTGCCAGCAGCTTAGAAGCTAGCGGGGGATACAATGAGCAGTTCTTC. As protein: CASSLEASGGYNEQFF.

The chain has TRBV2 and TRBJ1-5; 9 positions agree with TRBD1. V trimming: 4 bases; J trimming: 6 bases; junction bases outside the gene matches: 10. From germline, CDR1 is SNHLY and CDR2 FYNNEI. The CDR3 is made up of 16 amino acids. In DNA, the CDR3 is TGTGCCAGCAGTGCCAAGACAGGGGGATCCGCTCAGCCCCAGCATTTT. Translated: CASSAKTGGSAQPQHF.

The rearrangement joins TRBV6-5 to TRBJ2-7, with D perhaps matching TRBD2 (6 bases). In germline, CDR1 is MNHEY, CDR2 SVGAGI. The CDR3 is made up of 16 amino acids. V gave up 3 bases and J gave up 2 bases, with 17 bases separating them. The CDR3 loop reads CASSYISGERPYEQYF. CDR3 nucleotides: TGTGCCAGCAGTTATATTTCGGGGGAGCGACCCTACGAGCAGTACTTC.

The J gene is TRBJ2-5, the V gene TRBV18; 7 nucleotides line up with TRBD1. Trimming removed 4 bases from V and 2 bases from J; junction bases left unmatched: 7. The CDR3 is 15 residues long. CDR1 is KGHSH and CDR2 is LQKENI in the germline V gene. The CDR3 protein is CASSRGQNAQETQYF. In DNA, the CDR3 is TGTGCCAGCTCACGGGGACAGAATGCACAAGAGACCCAGTACTTC.

The chain joins TRBV18 to TRBJ1-1; weak D call: TRBD1 (6 bases). Germline V lookup: CDR1 KGHSH, CDR2 LQKENI. The germline V and J ends were trimmed by 3 bases and 4 bases, with 18 bases remaining between them. The CDR3 covers 16 residues. CDR3 sequence (DNA): TGTGCCAGCTCACCTTTCAGGGGCGCGTTAGGCACTGAAGCTTTCTTT. The encoded protein is CASSPFRGALGTEAFF.

This clone was counted a single time. The V call is TRBV7-3, the J call TRBJ2-7, with a possible D match to TRBD1 (5 bases). V dropped 4 bases and J dropped 6 bases, with 16 bases sitting between them. The germline CDR1 and CDR2 sequences are SGHTA and FQGTGA. The CDR3 consists of 14 residues. CDR3 sequence reads: CASSSGHLSGEQYF. CDR3 nucleotide sequence: TGTGCCAGCAGCTCCGGACATCTCTCGGGCGAGCAGTACTTC.

Written as DNA, the CDR3 is TGTGCCAGTAATCATCGATCAAACAGGGATCGCCCGCTAGGCTATGGCTACACCTTC. Translation: CASNHRSNRDRPLGYGYTF. This chain uses TRBV19 with TRBJ1-2, with a weak D call TRBD1 (6 bases). The CDR3 contains 19 residues. Germline CDR1 reads LNHDA; CDR2 reads SQIVND (reference sequence). The V end lost 7 bases, the J end lost 4 bases, and 31 bases lay between the germline ends.

The chain has TRBV19 and TRBJ2-7; TRBD2 matches 8 bases. The germline CDR1 and CDR2 sequences are LNHDA and SQIVND (reference sequence). This CDR3 has 15 residues. Trimming at V came to 9 bases and at J to 3 bases, leaving 13 bases not matched to a gene. The CDR3 sequence is CASARPGGGHYEQYF. In DNA, the CDR3 is TGTGCCAGCGCCAGGCCGGGCGGGGGGCACTACGAGCAGTACTTC.

This chain joins TRBV9 and TRBJ2-2, with TRBD1 identical over 9 bases. This CDR3 is 17 amino acids long. Germline CDR1 and CDR2: SGDLS and YYNGEE. V gave up 3 bases and J gave up 2 bases; unmatched junction bases: 8. CDR3 region: CASSAGTGIVNTGELFF. Here the CDR3 DNA reads TGTGCCAGCAGCGCCGGGACAGGGATTGTAAACACCGGGGAGCTGTTTTTT.

The chain is built from TRBV7-9 and TRBJ2-7; 11 bases are a match to TRBD2. The CDR3 totals 15 residues. J was trimmed by 4 bases and V by 0 bases; bases with no gene match: 2. Germline-derived CDR1 and CDR2 are SEHNR and FQNEAQ (reference sequence). The CDR3, as DNA: TGTGCCAGCAGCTTAGCTAGCGGGAGGGATTACGAGCAGTACTTC. Translating it yields CASSLASGRDYEQYF.

The genes are TRBV5-1 and TRBJ2-3; perhaps TRBD2 as D (7 bases). Per the germline V gene, CDR1 is SGHRS and CDR2 is YFSETQ. The V end was cut by 0 bases, the J end by 2 bases, with 16 bases between. The CDR3 totals 17 residues. As DNA, the CDR3 is TGCGCCAGCAGCTTGGATGCGGGGGCCATTTCCACAGATACGCAGTATTTT. Residues: CASSLDAGAISTDTQYF.

The CDR3 DNA reads as TGTGCCAGCAGTCGGACCTCAGGGGAGGGCTACACCTTC. It specifies CASSRTSGEGYTF. The rearrangement joins TRBV6-5 to TRBJ1-2; maybe TRBD1 (6 bases). The CDR3 extends over 13 amino acids. V shed 5 bases and J shed 8 bases, with 15 bases lying between them. CDR1 and CDR2 (germline): MNHEY, SVGAGI.

V is TRBV29-1 and J is TRBJ1-1; possible D gene TRBD1, 5 bases. The germline V gene encodes CDR1 SQVTM and CDR2 ANQGSEA. Trimming stripped 1 base from V and 5 bases from J, with 14 bases between. This CDR3 is built from 14 residues. The CDR3 loop reads CSVEGSGGGTEAFF. DNA of the CDR3: TGCAGCGTTGAAGGGTCCGGGGGTGGAACTGAAGCTTTCTTT. Together with reference TRBV29-1 and TRBJ1-1, the CDR3 gives the full variable domain: SAVISQKPSRDICQRGTSLTIQCQVDSQVTMMFWYRQQPGQSLTLIATANQGSEATYESGFVIDKFPISRPNLTFSTLTVSNMSPEDSSIYLCSVEGSGGGTEAFFGQGTRLTVV.

The chain has TRBV5-1 and TRBJ2-1; 12 bases align to TRBD2. Trimming took 4 bases from V and 8 from J; bases not matched to a gene: 7. There are 15 residues in the CDR3. Germline values: CDR1 SGHRS, CDR2 YFSETQ. In DNA, the CDR3 is TGCGCCAGCAGCCCCGGACTAGCGGGATTGGATGAGCAGTTCTTC. Encoded protein: CASSPGLAGLDEQFF.

The J gene is TRBJ2-3, the V gene TRBV19, with 9 nucleotides matching TRBD1. With V trimmed by 5 bases and J by 3 bases, 6 bases remained unmatched. The CDR3 runs to 15 residues. Germline V lookup: CDR1 LNHDA, CDR2 SQIVND (reference sequence). In DNA form, the CDR3 reads TGTGCCAGTAGTTCACCGACAGGGGGGACAGATACGCAGTATTTT. Protein sequence: CASSSPTGGTDTQYF.

The chain recombines TRBV5-5 with TRBJ2-3, with TRBD2 matching over 7 bases. CDR3 length: 17 residues. The trim removed 0 bases at V and 4 bases at J, leaving 11 bases unmatched. Germline lookup yields CDR1 SGHKS and CDR2 YYEKEE (reference sequence). The CDR3, as DNA: TGTGCCAGCAGCTTGGCTGTTAGAGGGGAGGGAGCAGATACGCAGTATTTT. Translating it yields CASSLAVRGEGADTQYF.

V and J are TRBV4-2 and TRBJ2-3; D not certain. Trimming pared 0 bases from V and 9 bases from J, leaving 4 bases between. The CDR3 totals 11 residues. CDR1 and CDR2 from the germline V gene are LGHNA and YNFKEQ. CDR3 sequence: CASSQDTTQYF. The CDR3 DNA is TGTGCCAGCAGCCAAGATACAACGCAGTATTTT.

In nucleotides, the CDR3 is TGCGCCAGCAGCTTCAGCGCGGCAGGAGGGGGGGGTAATCGTGAAAAACTGTTTTTT. Translating gives CASSFSAAGGGGNREKLFF. The chain joins TRBV5-1 to TRBJ1-4; D is possibly TRBD1 (6 bases). This CDR3 contains 19 residues. Germline loops: CDR1 SGHRS, CDR2 YFSETQ. V shed 2 bases and J shed 7 bases, with 27 bases lying between them.

V is TRBV28 and J is TRBJ1-1; no firm D call. Germline CDR1 reads MDHEN; CDR2 reads SYDVKM. This CDR3 spans 13 amino acids. Trimming took 6 bases from V and 4 from J, leaving 12 bases between them. CDR3 nucleotides: TGTGCCAGCAGATCAATTTGGAGCACTGAAGCTTTCTTT. It yields the protein CASRSIWSTEAFF.

The rearrangement joins TRBV7-2 to TRBJ2-1, with 12 bases matching TRBD2. The CDR3 is made up of 16 amino acids. Germline loops: CDR1 SGHTA, CDR2 FQGNSA. Germline trimming cut 2 bases from V and 12 bases from J; bases unmatched to any gene: 11. The CDR3 here is CASSLLGLAGGRGQFF. CDR3 coding DNA: TGTGCCAGCAGCTTACTAGGGCTAGCGGGGGGGCGTGGGCAGTTCTTC.

This clone appeared a single time. V usage is TRBV7-2 and J usage is TRBJ2-1, with D tentatively TRBD2 (6 bases). V lost 5 bases and J lost 6, with 17 bases in between. CDR1 and CDR2 (germline): SGHTA, FQGNSA. This CDR3 is 15 amino acids long. The CDR3 sequence is CASSRLENVVNEQFF. The CDR3 DNA sequence: TGTGCCAGCAGCCGACTAGAAAACGTGGTCAATGAGCAGTTCTTC.

The chain has TRBV7-2 and TRBJ2-7, with D possibly being TRBD2 (5 bases). The ends were cut back, 1 base at V and 9 bases at J, with 13 bases in the middle. Looked up from germline, CDR1 is SGHTA and CDR2 is FQGNSA. The CDR3 has 13 residues. The DNA of the CDR3 is TGTGCCAGCAGCTTAGTAAAGAGCGGCGGGCAGTACTTC. Protein sequence: CASSLVKSGGQYF.